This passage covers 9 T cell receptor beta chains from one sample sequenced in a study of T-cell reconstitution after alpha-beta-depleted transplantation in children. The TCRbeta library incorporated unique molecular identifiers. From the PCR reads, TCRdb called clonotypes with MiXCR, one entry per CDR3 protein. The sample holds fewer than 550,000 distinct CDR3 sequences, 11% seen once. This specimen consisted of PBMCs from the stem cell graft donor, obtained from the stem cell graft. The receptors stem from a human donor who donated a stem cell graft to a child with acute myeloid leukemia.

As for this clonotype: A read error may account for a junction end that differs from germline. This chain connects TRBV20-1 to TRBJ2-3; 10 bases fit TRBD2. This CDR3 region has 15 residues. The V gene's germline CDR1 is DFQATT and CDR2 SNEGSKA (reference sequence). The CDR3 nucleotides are TGCAGTGCTAGTTTCCTAGCGGGAGAGGTAGATAGGCAGTATTTT. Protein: CSASFLAGEVDRQYF.

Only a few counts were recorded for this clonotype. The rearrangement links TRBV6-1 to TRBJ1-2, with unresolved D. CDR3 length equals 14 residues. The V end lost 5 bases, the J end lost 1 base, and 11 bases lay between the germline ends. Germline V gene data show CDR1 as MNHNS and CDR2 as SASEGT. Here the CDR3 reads CASSPRPDNYGYTF. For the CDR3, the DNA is TGTGCCAGCAGTCCAAGACCTGATAACTATGGCTACACCTTC.

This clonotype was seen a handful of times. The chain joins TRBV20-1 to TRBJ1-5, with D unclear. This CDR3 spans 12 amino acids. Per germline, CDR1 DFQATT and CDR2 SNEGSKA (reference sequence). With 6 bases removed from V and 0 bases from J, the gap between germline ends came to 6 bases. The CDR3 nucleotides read TGCAGTGCGACGGATAGCAATCAGCCCCAGCATTTT. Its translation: CSATDSNQPQHF.

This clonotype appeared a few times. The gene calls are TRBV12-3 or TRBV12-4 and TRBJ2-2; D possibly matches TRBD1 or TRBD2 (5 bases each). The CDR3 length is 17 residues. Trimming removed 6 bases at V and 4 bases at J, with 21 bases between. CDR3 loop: CASSPLSGAGPTGELFF. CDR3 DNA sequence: TGTGCCAGCAGCCCTCTATCCGGGGCAGGGCCCACCGGGGAGCTGTTTTTT.

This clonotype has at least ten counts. In DNA, the CDR3 is TGTGCCAGCAGCCAGGCATTTGTC. The encoded protein is CASSQAFV. V usage is TRBV3-1 and J usage is TRBJ2-7; D unclear. CDR1 is LGHDT, CDR2 YNNKEL, per germline (reference sequence). The CDR3 runs 8 residues.

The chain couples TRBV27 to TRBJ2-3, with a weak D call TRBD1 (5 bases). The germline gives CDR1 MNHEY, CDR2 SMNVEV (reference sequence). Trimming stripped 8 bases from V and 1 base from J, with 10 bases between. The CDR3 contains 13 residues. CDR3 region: CASQGMGTDTQYF. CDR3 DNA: TGTGCCAGCCAGGGTATGGGCACAGATACGCAGTATTTT.

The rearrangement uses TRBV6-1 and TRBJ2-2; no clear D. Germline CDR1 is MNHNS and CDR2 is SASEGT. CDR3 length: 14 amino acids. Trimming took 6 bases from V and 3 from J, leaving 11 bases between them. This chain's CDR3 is CASRPQVDTGELFF. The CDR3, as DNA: TGTGCCAGCAGACCTCAAGTGGACACCGGGGAGCTGTTTTTT.

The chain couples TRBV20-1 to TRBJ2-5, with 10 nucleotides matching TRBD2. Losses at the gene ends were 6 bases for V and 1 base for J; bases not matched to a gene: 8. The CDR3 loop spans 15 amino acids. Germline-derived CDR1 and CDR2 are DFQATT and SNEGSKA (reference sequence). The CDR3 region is CSAVLSGGVQETQYF. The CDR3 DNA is TGCAGTGCCGTACTAAGCGGGGGGGTCCAAGAGACCCAGTACTTC.

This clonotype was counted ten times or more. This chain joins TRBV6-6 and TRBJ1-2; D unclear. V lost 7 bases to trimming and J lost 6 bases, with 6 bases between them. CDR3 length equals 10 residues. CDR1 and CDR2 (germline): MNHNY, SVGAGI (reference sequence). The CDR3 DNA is TGTGCCAGCAAAGGAAATGGCTACACCTTC. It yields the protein CASKGNGYTF.